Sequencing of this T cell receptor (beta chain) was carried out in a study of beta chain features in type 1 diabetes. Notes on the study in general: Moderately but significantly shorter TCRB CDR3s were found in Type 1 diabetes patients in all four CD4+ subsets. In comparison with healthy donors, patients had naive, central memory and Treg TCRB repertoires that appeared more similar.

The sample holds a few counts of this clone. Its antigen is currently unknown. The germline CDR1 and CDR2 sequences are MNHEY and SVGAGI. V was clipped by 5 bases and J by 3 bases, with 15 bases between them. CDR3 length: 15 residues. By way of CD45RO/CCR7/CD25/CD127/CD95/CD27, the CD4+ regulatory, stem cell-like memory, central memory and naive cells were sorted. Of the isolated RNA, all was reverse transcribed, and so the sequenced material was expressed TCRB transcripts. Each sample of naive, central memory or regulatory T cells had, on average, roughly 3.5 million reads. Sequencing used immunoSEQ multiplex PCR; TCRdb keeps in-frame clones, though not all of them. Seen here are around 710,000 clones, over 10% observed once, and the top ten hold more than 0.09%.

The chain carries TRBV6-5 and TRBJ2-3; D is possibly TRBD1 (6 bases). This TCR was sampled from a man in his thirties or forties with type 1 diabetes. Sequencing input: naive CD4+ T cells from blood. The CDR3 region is CASSPLWGRTDTQYF. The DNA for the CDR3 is TGTGCCAGCAGTCCCCTATGGGGGCGGACAGATACGCAGTATTTT.